This T cell receptor beta chain was recovered during a study of T-cell reconstitution after alpha-beta-depleted transplantation in children. Unique molecular identifiers tagged the TCRbeta library. TCRdb reprocessed the PCR reads with MiXCR, giving one entry per CDR3 protein. The data hold about 610,000 distinct CDR3 sequences, with roughly a tenth observed a single time. The CDR3 is 12 amino acids. CDR1 SGHRS and CDR2 YFSETQ come from the germline V gene. V lost 7 bases, J lost 2 bases, and 9 bases lay in between. The source of this sequence is a human donor who donated a stem cell graft to a child with acute myeloid leukemia. This material consisted of PBMCs from the stem cell graft donor, taken from the stem cell graft. The chain couples TRBV5-1 to TRBJ2-5; D is uncertain. Here the CDR3 DNA reads TGCGCCAGCGGCCAACAGCAAGAGACCCAGTACTTC. This codes for CASGQQQETQYF.